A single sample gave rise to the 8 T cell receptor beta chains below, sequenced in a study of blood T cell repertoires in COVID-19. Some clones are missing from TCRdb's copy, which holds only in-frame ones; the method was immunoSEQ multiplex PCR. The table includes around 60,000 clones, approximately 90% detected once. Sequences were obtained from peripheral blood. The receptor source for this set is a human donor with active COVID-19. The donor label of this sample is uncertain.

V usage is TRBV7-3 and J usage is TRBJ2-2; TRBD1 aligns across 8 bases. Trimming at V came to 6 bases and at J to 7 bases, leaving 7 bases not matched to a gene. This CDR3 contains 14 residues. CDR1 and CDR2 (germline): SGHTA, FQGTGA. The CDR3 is CASRRGQGIGELFF. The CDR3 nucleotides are TGTGCCAGCAGGCGCGGACAGGGAATCGGGGAGCTGTTTTTT.

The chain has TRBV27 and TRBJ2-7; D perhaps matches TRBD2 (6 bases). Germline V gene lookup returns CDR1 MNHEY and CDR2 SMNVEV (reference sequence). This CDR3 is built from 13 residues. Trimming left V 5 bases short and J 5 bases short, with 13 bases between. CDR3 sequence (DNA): TGTGCCAGCAGTGCGGGACTGTCGAACGAGCAGTACTTC. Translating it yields CASSAGLSNEQYF.

The CDR3 DNA reads TGTGCCAGCAGTTTATGGGGGACAGGGTCGAGCACTGAAGCTTTCTTT. Translation: CASSLWGTGSSTEAFF. The chain links TRBV27 to TRBJ1-1; TRBD1 matches 9 bases. Germline CDR1 reads MNHEY; CDR2 reads SMNVEV (reference sequence). The V gene end was trimmed by 1 base and the J gene end by 4 bases; junction bases not matched to a gene: 7. CDR3 length: 16 residues.

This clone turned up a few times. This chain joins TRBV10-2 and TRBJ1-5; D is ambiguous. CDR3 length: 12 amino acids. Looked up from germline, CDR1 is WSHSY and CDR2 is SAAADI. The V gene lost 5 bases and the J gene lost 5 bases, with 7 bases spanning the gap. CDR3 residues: CASSLLDQPQHF. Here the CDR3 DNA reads TGCGCCAGCAGTCTTCTTGATCAGCCCCAGCATTTT.

CDR3 amino acids: CASSPTDSSSGNTIYF. The CDR3 DNA sequence: TGTGCCAGCAGTCCCACGGACAGTTCCTCTGGAAACACCATATATTTT. This chain joins TRBV28 and TRBJ1-3, with D possibly matching TRBD1 (6 bases). Trimming took off 5 bases at V and 0 bases at J, with 14 bases between the two ends. This CDR3 spans 16 amino acids. Germline CDR1 reads MDHEN; CDR2 reads SYDVKM.

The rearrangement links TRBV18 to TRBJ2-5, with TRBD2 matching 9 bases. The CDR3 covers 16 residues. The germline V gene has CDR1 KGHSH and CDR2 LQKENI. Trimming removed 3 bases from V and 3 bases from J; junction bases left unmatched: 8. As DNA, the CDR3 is TGTGCCAGCTCACCCGGGGTGACTAGCGGTAAAGAGACCCAGTACTTC. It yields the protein CASSPGVTSGKETQYF.

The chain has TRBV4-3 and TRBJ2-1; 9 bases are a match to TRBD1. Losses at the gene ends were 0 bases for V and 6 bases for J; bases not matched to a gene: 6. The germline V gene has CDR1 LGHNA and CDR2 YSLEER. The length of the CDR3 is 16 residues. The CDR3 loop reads CASSQDPRTGVNEQFF. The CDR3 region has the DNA TGCGCCAGCAGCCAAGATCCTAGGACAGGGGTCAATGAGCAGTTCTTC.

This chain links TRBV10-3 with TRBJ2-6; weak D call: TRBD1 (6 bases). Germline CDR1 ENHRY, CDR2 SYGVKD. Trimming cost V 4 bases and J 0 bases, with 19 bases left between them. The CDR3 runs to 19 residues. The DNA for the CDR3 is TGTGCCATCAGTGTCTTCAGGACAGAGATCAGCTCTGGGGCCAACGTCCTGACTTTC. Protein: CAISVFRTEISSGANVLTF.